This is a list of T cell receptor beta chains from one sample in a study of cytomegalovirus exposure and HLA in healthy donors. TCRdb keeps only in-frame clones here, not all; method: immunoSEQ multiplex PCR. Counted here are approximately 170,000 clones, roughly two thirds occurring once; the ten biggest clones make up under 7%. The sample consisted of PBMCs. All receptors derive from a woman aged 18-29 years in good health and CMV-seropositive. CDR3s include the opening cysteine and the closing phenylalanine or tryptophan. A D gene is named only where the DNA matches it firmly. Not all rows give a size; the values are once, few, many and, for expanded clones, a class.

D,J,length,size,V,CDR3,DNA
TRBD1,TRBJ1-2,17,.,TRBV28,CASGRAGQGGSNYGYTF,TGTGCCAGCGGTCGTGCCGGACAGGGCGGCTCAAACTATGGCTACACCTTC
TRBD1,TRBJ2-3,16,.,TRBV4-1,CASSRGEGAGTDTQYF,TGCGCCAGCAGCCGCGGAGAGGGGGCCGGCACAGATACGCAGTATTTT
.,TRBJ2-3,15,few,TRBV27,CASSWLEGHTDTQYF,TGTGCCAGCAGCTGGCTCGAGGGCCACACAGATACGCAGTATTTT
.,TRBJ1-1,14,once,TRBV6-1,CASSLIWANTEAFF,TGTGCCAGCAGCCTCATTTGGGCGAACACTGAAGCTTTCTTT
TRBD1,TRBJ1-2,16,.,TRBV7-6,CASSLYTGGLGYGYTF,TGTGCCAGCAGCTTATATACAGGGGGGCTCGGCTATGGCTACACCTTC
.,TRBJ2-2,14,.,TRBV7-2,CASSLGKGAGELFF,TGTGCCAGCAGCTTAGGGAAGGGGGCCGGGGAGCTGTTTTTT
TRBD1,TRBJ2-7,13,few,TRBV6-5,CASGDRGNYEQYF,TGTGCCAGCGGAGACAGGGGGAACTACGAGCAGTACTTC
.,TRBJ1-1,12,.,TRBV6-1,CASSEIAWEAFF,TGTGCCAGCAGTGAAATAGCGTGGGAAGCTTTCTTT
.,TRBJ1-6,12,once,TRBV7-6,CASSPPSSPLHF,TGTGCCAGCAGCCCCCCTTCCTCACCCCTCCACTTT
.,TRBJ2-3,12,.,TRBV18,CASSPGRDTQYF,TGTGCCAGCTCACCGGGGAGAGATACGCAATATTTT
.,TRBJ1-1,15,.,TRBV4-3,CASSQALLRGTEAFF,TGCGCCAGCAGCCAAGCATTGTTACGAGGGACTGAAGCTTTCTTT
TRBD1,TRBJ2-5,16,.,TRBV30,CAWSLSGDRRRETQYF,TGTGCCTGGAGCCTGTCGGGGGACAGGAGGAGAGAGACCCAGTACTTC
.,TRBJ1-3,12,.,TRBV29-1,CSVYNSGNTIYF,TGCAGCGTTTACAACTCTGGAAACACCATATATTTT
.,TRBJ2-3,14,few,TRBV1,CTSSQDQTTDTQYF,TGCACCAGCAGCCAAGACCAGACTACAGATACGCAGTATTTT
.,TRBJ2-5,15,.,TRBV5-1,CASSPQGRSGETQYF,TGCGCCAGCAGCCCACAAGGGAGGTCGGGAGAGACCCAGTACTTC
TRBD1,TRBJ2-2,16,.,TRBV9,CASSQRQGANTGELFF,TGTGCCAGCAGCCAACGACAGGGGGCGAACACCGGGGAGCTGTTTTTT
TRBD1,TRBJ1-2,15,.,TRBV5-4,CASSPRQGDGYGYTF,TGTGCCAGCAGTCCCCGACAGGGCGACGGGTATGGCTACACCTTC
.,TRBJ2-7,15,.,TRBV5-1,CASSQADIYSYEQYF,TGCGCCAGCAGCCAAGCAGACATCTACTCCTACGAGCAGTACTTC
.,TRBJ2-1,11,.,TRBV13,CASSALGEQFF,TGTGCCAGCAGCGCCCTAGGTGAGCAGTTCTTC
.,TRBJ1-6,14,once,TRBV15,CATSRERGGSPLHF,TGTGCCACCAGCCGAGAAAGGGGGGGTTCACCCCTCCACTTT
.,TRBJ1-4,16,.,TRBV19,CASSLTRQATNEKLFF,TGTGCCAGTAGCCTGACCCGACAGGCAACTAATGAAAAACTGTTTTTT
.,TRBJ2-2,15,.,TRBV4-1,CASSPRQGRAGELFF,TGCGCCAGCAGCCCCCGGCAGGGTAGGGCCGGGGAGCTGTTTTTT
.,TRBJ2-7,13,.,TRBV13,CASSPPGRPEQYF,TGTGCCAGCAGCCCCCCGGGGAGACCCGAGCAGTACTTC
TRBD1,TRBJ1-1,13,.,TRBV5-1,CASRGQGNTEAFF,TGCGCCAGCAGGGGACAGGGGAACACTGAAGCTTTCTTT
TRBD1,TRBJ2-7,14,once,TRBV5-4,CASSIQGPDYEQYF,TGTGCCAGCAGCATACAGGGGCCGGACTACGAGCAGTACTTC
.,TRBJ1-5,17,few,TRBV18,CASSPIRNLGDNQPQHF,TGTGCCAGCTCACCGATACGTAATCTGGGAGACAATCAGCCCCAGCATTTT
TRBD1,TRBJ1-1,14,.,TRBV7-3,CASSADRWDTEAFF,TGTGCCAGCAGCGCGGACAGGTGGGACACTGAAGCTTTCTTT
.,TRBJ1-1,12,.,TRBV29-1,CSVEQEYTEAFF,TGCAGCGTCGAACAGGAATACACTGAAGCTTTCTTT
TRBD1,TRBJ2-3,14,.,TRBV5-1,CASRQGPSTDTQYF,TGCGCCAGCAGACAGGGGCCAAGCACAGATACGCAGTATTTT